This paragraph reports one TCR beta chain. Its antigen is currently unknown. A much more abundant neighbour one base away suggests this may be a read error. CDR3 length: 14 residues. The germline V gene encodes CDR1 GTSNPN and CDR2 SVGIG (reference sequence). This entry is derived from a study of CD8+CD57+ T cells in acquired aplastic anemia. TCR beta VDJ and CDR3 were profiled, and genomic DNA was the template. TCRdb re-derived calls from the reads in MiXCR, one entry per CDR3 protein. The sample yields more than 250,000 distinct CDR3 sequences, approximately 56% seen once. Study results and limitations: Patients and controls shared 25 to 30 CD8+ CDR3 sequences.

The rearrangement joins TRBV30 to TRBJ2-4; a weak D match, TRBD2 (5 bases). The sequenced sample was sorted CD4+, CD8+, or CD8+CD57+ T cells (not recorded which) from PBMCs. The receptor was isolated from a human donor with severe aplastic anemia or a healthy control (not recorded which). Here the CDR3 reads CAWERLLAKDIQYF. Here the CDR3 DNA reads TGTGCCTGGGAGCGACTCCTAGCCAAAGACATTCAGTACTTC.